Listed below are T cell receptor beta chains from one sample, sequenced in a study of identical twins. Each CDR3 protein gets one entry after TCRdb re-called the 5' RACE reads with MiXCR. The table lists a few hundred thousand distinct CDR3 sequences, 18% of them singletons, with 9.5% to 15% in the top ten. Sequenced: naive T cells sorted from blood. These receptors originate from a man between 45 and 60 years old in good health. The CDR3 runs from the conserved cysteine through the conserved F or W. Fields, in order: V gene, D gene, clone size, J gene, CDR3 protein, CDR3 DNA. A D gene is named only where the DNA matches it firmly. Clone size is not always given. Where it is, it says once, few, many or a class for expanded clones.

V gene: TRBV7-9; D gene: NA; clone size: few; J gene: TRBJ2-3; CDR3 protein: CASSYGEIRTDTQYF; CDR3 DNA: TGTGCCAGCAGCTATGGGGAGATACGCACAGATACGCAGTATTTT
V gene: TRBV4-1; D gene: NA; clone size: NA; J gene: TRBJ1-1; CDR3 protein: CASSQQGSEAFF; CDR3 DNA: TGCGCCAGCAGCCAACAGGGATCTGAAGCTTTCTTT
V gene: TRBV14; D gene: NA; clone size: NA; J gene: TRBJ2-7; CDR3 protein: CASSQVGGSEQYF; CDR3 DNA: TGTGCCAGCAGCCAAGTCGGGGGTAGTGAGCAGTACTTC
V gene: TRBV7-9; D gene: NA; clone size: NA; J gene: TRBJ2-2; CDR3 protein: CASSGDRNTGELFF; CDR3 DNA: TGTGCCAGCAGCGGAGACAGGAACACCGGGGAGCTGTTTTTT
V gene: TRBV4-2; D gene: NA; clone size: NA; J gene: TRBJ1-1; CDR3 protein: CASSQEKEGATEAFF; CDR3 DNA: TGTGCCAGCAGCCAAGAAAAGGAGGGTGCCACTGAAGCTTTCTTT
V gene: TRBV7-2; D gene: NA; clone size: NA; J gene: TRBJ2-5; CDR3 protein: CASSRIRGQETQYF; CDR3 DNA: TGTGCCAGCAGCCGAATAAGGGGCCAAGAGACCCAGTACTTC
V gene: TRBV29-1; D gene: TRBD2; clone size: NA; J gene: TRBJ2-2; CDR3 protein: CSVVVAGTGELFF; CDR3 DNA: TGCAGCGTTGTGGTAGCGGGGACCGGGGAGCTGTTTTTT
V gene: TRBV28; D gene: NA; clone size: NA; J gene: TRBJ1-1; CDR3 protein: CASSFSDTEAFF; CDR3 DNA: TGTGCCAGCAGTTTTTCGGACACTGAAGCTTTCTTT
V gene: TRBV18; D gene: TRBD1; clone size: NA; J gene: TRBJ2-1; CDR3 protein: CASSPGRQGYNEQFF; CDR3 DNA: TGTGCCAGCTCACCGGGAAGACAGGGTTACAATGAGCAGTTCTTC
V gene: TRBV7-9; D gene: NA; clone size: many; J gene: TRBJ2-2; CDR3 protein: CASSLVQASGELFF; CDR3 DNA: TGTGCCAGCAGCTTAGTACAGGCCTCCGGGGAGCTGTTTTTT
V gene: TRBV5-5; D gene: NA; clone size: NA; J gene: TRBJ1-1; CDR3 protein: CASSLGGGMGRAEAFF; CDR3 DNA: TGTGCCAGCAGCTTGGGGGGGGGAATGGGGCGAGCTGAAGCTTTCTTT
V gene: TRBV20-1; D gene: NA; clone size: many; J gene: TRBJ2-5; CDR3 protein: CSGKVRAQETQYF; CDR3 DNA: TGCAGTGGCAAAGTCAGGGCCCAAGAGACCCAGTACTTC
V gene: TRBV7-2; D gene: NA; clone size: NA; J gene: TRBJ2-3; CDR3 protein: CASTLVGRSTDTQYF; CDR3 DNA: TGTGCCAGCACCTTAGTGGGACGGAGCACAGATACGCAGTATTTT
V gene: TRBV28; D gene: NA; clone size: NA; J gene: TRBJ1-1; CDR3 protein: CASRLRTAEAFF; CDR3 DNA: TGTGCCAGCAGGTTACGGACAGCTGAAGCTTTCTTT
V gene: TRBV5-5; D gene: TRBD1; clone size: many; J gene: TRBJ1-5; CDR3 protein: CASSKDRGPGNQPQHF; CDR3 DNA: TGTGCCAGCAGCAAAGACAGGGGACCCGGCAATCAGCCCCAGCATTTT
V gene: TRBV7-2; D gene: NA; clone size: few; J gene: TRBJ2-7; CDR3 protein: CASSLVSFYEQYF; CDR3 DNA: TGTGCCAGCAGCTTGGTCTCTTTCTACGAGCAGTACTTC
V gene: TRBV7-2; D gene: NA; clone size: many; J gene: TRBJ2-1; CDR3 protein: CASSPTSSGVPLGEQFF; CDR3 DNA: TGTGCCAGCAGCCCGACGTCTTCGGGCGTACCCCTGGGGGAGCAGTTCTTC
V gene: TRBV12-3/TRBV12-4; D gene: NA; clone size: few; J gene: TRBJ2-1; CDR3 protein: CASRSQNEQFF; CDR3 DNA: TGTGCCAGCAGGTCCCAAAATGAGCAGTTCTTC
V gene: TRBV7-2; D gene: TRBD2; clone size: many; J gene: TRBJ2-7; CDR3 protein: CASSLASSGLPYEQYF; CDR3 DNA: TGTGCCAGCAGCTTAGCGTCTAGCGGACTACCCTACGAGCAGTACTTC
V gene: TRBV6-1; D gene: NA; clone size: NA; J gene: TRBJ1-5; CDR3 protein: CASSIITEQPQHF; CDR3 DNA: TGTGCCAGCAGTATCATTACGGAGCAGCCCCAGCATTTT
V gene: TRBV28; D gene: NA; clone size: NA; J gene: TRBJ1-1; CDR3 protein: CASSLTGVIEAFF; CDR3 DNA: TGTGCCAGCAGTTTAACGGGGGTGATCGAAGCTTTCTTT
V gene: TRBV6-2/TRBV6-3; D gene: NA; clone size: NA; J gene: TRBJ2-3; CDR3 protein: CASQRLNSLTDTQYF; CDR3 DNA: TGTGCCAGTCAGCGACTGAATTCACTTACAGATACGCAGTATTTT
V gene: TRBV7-9; D gene: NA; clone size: few; J gene: TRBJ1-1; CDR3 protein: CASSLVVVTTEAFF; CDR3 DNA: TGTGCCAGCAGCTTAGTTGTGGTTACCACTGAAGCTTTCTTT
V gene: TRBV12-3/TRBV12-4; D gene: NA; clone size: few; J gene: TRBJ2-7; CDR3 protein: CASSPAPGGVGEQYF; CDR3 DNA: TGTGCCAGCAGCCCAGCTCCAGGAGGGGTGGGGGAGCAGTACTTC
V gene: TRBV5-5; D gene: NA; clone size: NA; J gene: TRBJ1-5; CDR3 protein: CASSLGQGSLQSNQPQHF; CDR3 DNA: TGTGCCAGCAGCTTGGGTCAGGGGTCCCTTCAGAGCAATCAGCCCCAGCATTTT
V gene: TRBV5-1; D gene: TRBD1; clone size: many; J gene: TRBJ1-2; CDR3 protein: CASSLEGGSKGGYTF; CDR3 DNA: TGCGCCAGCAGCTTGGAAGGGGGCAGTAAAGGAGGCTACACCTTC
V gene: TRBV4-2; D gene: NA; clone size: NA; J gene: TRBJ2-1; CDR3 protein: CASSQGKRDEQFF; CDR3 DNA: TGTGCCAGCAGCCAAGGTAAAAGGGATGAGCAGTTCTTC
V gene: TRBV5-1; D gene: NA; clone size: few; J gene: TRBJ1-1; CDR3 protein: CASSSLPQGSPNTEAFF; CDR3 DNA: TGCGCCAGCAGCTCCCTTCCGCAGGGGTCCCCGAACACTGAAGCTTTCTTT
V gene: TRBV5-1; D gene: TRBD1; clone size: few; J gene: TRBJ2-3; CDR3 protein: CASSPDREADTQYF; CDR3 DNA: TGCGCCAGCAGCCCCGACAGGGAAGCAGATACGCAGTATTTT
V gene: TRBV6-1; D gene: TRBD1; clone size: many; J gene: TRBJ1-5; CDR3 protein: CASSSDRAGNQPQHF; CDR3 DNA: TGTGCCAGCAGCTCCGACAGGGCGGGCAATCAGCCCCAGCATTTT
V gene: TRBV27; D gene: NA; clone size: many; J gene: TRBJ2-7; CDR3 protein: CASSPGEDPVEQYF; CDR3 DNA: TGTGCCAGCAGTCCCGGGGAGGACCCAGTCGAGCAGTACTTC
V gene: TRBV7-9; D gene: NA; clone size: few; J gene: TRBJ1-2; CDR3 protein: CASSLAIDGAGYTF; CDR3 DNA: TGTGCCAGCAGCTTAGCGATCGACGGGGCTGGCTACACCTTC
V gene: TRBV7-9; D gene: TRBD1; clone size: few; J gene: TRBJ1-6; CDR3 protein: CASSRGQGASNSPLHF; CDR3 DNA: TGTGCCAGCAGCCGGGGACAGGGGGCTAGTAATTCACCCCTCCACTTT
V gene: TRBV4-3; D gene: TRBD1; clone size: once; J gene: TRBJ2-1; CDR3 protein: CASSQGPGTGYNEQFF; CDR3 DNA: TGCGCCAGCAGCCAAGGCCCCGGGACAGGGTACAATGAGCAGTTCTTC
V gene: TRBV10-3; D gene: NA; clone size: few; J gene: TRBJ1-3; CDR3 protein: CAISERATGNTIYF; CDR3 DNA: TGTGCCATCAGTGAGAGGGCTACTGGAAACACCATATATTTT
V gene: TRBV29-1; D gene: TRBD1; clone size: few; J gene: TRBJ1-4; CDR3 protein: CSVTGTANEKLFF; CDR3 DNA: TGCAGCGTTACCGGGACAGCTAATGAAAAACTGTTTTTT
V gene: TRBV10-2; D gene: TRBD2; clone size: NA; J gene: TRBJ2-1; CDR3 protein: CASSGGGSNEQFF; CDR3 DNA: TGCGCCAGCAGCGGGGGGGGGTCGAATGAGCAGTTCTTC
V gene: TRBV4-3; D gene: NA; clone size: NA; J gene: TRBJ2-6; CDR3 protein: CASSQDSRNPFGANVLTF; CDR3 DNA: TGCGCCAGCAGCCAGGATTCCCGAAACCCGTTTGGGGCCAACGTCCTGACTTTC
V gene: TRBV18; D gene: TRBD1; clone size: few; J gene: TRBJ1-1; CDR3 protein: CASSPPSTGEVFF; CDR3 DNA: TGTGCCAGCTCACCGCCCTCTACAGGGGAAGTTTTCTTT
V gene: TRBV9; D gene: TRBD2; clone size: NA; J gene: TRBJ2-3; CDR3 protein: CASSVASGRADTQYF; CDR3 DNA: TGTGCCAGCAGCGTAGCTAGCGGGAGGGCAGATACGCAGTATTTT
V gene: TRBV10-3; D gene: NA; clone size: NA; J gene: TRBJ2-5; CDR3 protein: CAISEEEGGETQYF; CDR3 DNA: TGTGCCATCAGTGAGGAGGAAGGAGGAGAGACCCAGTACTTC
V gene: TRBV9; D gene: TRBD2; clone size: many; J gene: TRBJ2-2; CDR3 protein: CASSPRTSGTTGELFF; CDR3 DNA: TGTGCCAGCAGCCCCCGGACTAGCGGGACCACCGGGGAGCTGTTTTTT
V gene: TRBV25-1; D gene: NA; clone size: many; J gene: TRBJ1-5; CDR3 protein: CASSAQGLQPQHF; CDR3 DNA: TGTGCCAGCAGTGCGCAGGGTTTGCAGCCCCAGCATTTT
V gene: TRBV6-1; D gene: NA; clone size: few; J gene: TRBJ2-7; CDR3 protein: CATGGGYEQYF; CDR3 DNA: TGTGCCACCGGGGGAGGCTACGAGCAGTACTTC
V gene: TRBV12-3/TRBV12-4; D gene: TRBD2; clone size: many; J gene: TRBJ2-3; CDR3 protein: CASNERLAGVTDTQYF; CDR3 DNA: TGTGCCAGCAACGAGAGACTAGCGGGTGTCACAGATACGCAGTATTTT
V gene: TRBV20-1; D gene: NA; clone size: NA; J gene: TRBJ2-2; CDR3 protein: CSARTGTENTGELFF; CDR3 DNA: TGCAGTGCAAGGACCGGGACCGAGAACACCGGGGAGCTGTTTTTT
V gene: TRBV20-1; D gene: NA; clone size: many; J gene: TRBJ2-1; CDR3 protein: CSARGVAGFYNEQFF; CDR3 DNA: TGCAGTGCCCGTGGGGTAGCCGGCTTCTACAATGAGCAGTTCTTC
V gene: TRBV12-3/TRBV12-4; D gene: NA; clone size: NA; J gene: TRBJ2-3; CDR3 protein: CASSFQQSSTQYF; CDR3 DNA: TGTGCCAGCAGTTTCCAACAGTCTAGTACGCAGTATTTT
V gene: TRBV12-3/TRBV12-4; D gene: NA; clone size: many; J gene: TRBJ1-5; CDR3 protein: CASRRTADSNQPQHF; CDR3 DNA: TGTGCCAGCAGACGGACAGCAGATAGCAATCAGCCCCAGCATTTT
V gene: TRBV20-1; D gene: TRBD1; clone size: few; J gene: TRBJ1-1; CDR3 protein: CSARIAGGTNTEAFF; CDR3 DNA: TGCAGTGCTAGAATTGCAGGGGGGACGAACACTGAAGCTTTCTTT
V gene: TRBV10-3; D gene: TRBD1; clone size: NA; J gene: TRBJ1-1; CDR3 protein: CAVRSEDRSFTEAFF; CDR3 DNA: TGTGCCGTAAGGTCCGAGGACAGGAGTTTTACTGAAGCTTTCTTT
V gene: TRBV29-1; D gene: NA; clone size: NA; J gene: TRBJ2-1; CDR3 protein: CSSAGKSSYNEQFF; CDR3 DNA: TGCAGCAGTGCAGGAAAAAGCTCCTACAATGAGCAGTTCTTC
V gene: TRBV20-1; D gene: NA; clone size: many; J gene: TRBJ2-2; CDR3 protein: CSTRVGGTGELFF; CDR3 DNA: TGCAGTACCCGGGTTGGTGGGACCGGGGAGCTGTTTTTT